Listed below are T cell receptor beta chains from one sample, sequenced in a study of shared clonotypes between healthy human individuals. Generated by immunoSEQ multiplex PCR, the TCRdb table keeps only in-frame clones and is missing some. This table has about 2.2 million clones, roughly 95% appearing once. Sequencing was done on a sample of naive CD8+ T cells from PBMCs. These receptors all come from a man aged 18 to 35 in good health. Some clones in this sample may be carry-over from other donors' samples. Both conserved end residues are part of each CDR3. The D gene is left open where the match is weak. The listing skips clone size in some rows; elsewhere it reads once, few, many or a size class.

D	size	V	J	DNA	CDR3
TRBD2	NA	TRBV5-1	TRBJ2-7	TGCGCCAGCAGCCCGACTAGCGGGAGCCCCTACGAGCAGTACTTC	CASSPTSGSPYEQYF
NA	NA	TRBV4-3	TRBJ1-2	TGCGCCAGCAGCCACGACAGTTTCTATGGCTACACCTTC	CASSHDSFYGYTF
NA	NA	TRBV27	TRBJ2-5	TGTGCCAGCAGTCGAAAGGGACGGATCCAAGAGACCCAGTACTTC	CASSRKGRIQETQYF
TRBD2	once	TRBV16	TRBJ2-7	TGTGCCAGCAGCCCCATGGCGGGGGCCTACGAGCAGTACTTC	CASSPMAGAYEQYF
NA	few	TRBV2	TRBJ1-1	TGTGCCCTAGTCAAGACCGATTTGTTCTTT	CALVKTDLFF
TRBD2	NA	TRBV7-9	TRBJ2-1	TGTGCCAGCAGCGATTTGACTAGCGGGATGTACAATGAGCAGTTCTTC	CASSDLTSGMYNEQFF
TRBD1	NA	TRBV7-9	TRBJ2-1	TGTGCCAGCAGCTTGGCAGGGGGCGCCCCCGGAGAGCAGTTCTTC	CASSLAGGAPGEQFF
NA	NA	TRBV4-1	TRBJ2-4	TGCGCCAGCAGCCCCTCAGCCAAAAACATTCAGTACTTC	CASSPSAKNIQYF
NA	NA	TRBV13	TRBJ2-7	TGTGCCAGCAGCTTAGACTTGGCCTACGAGCAGTACTTC	CASSLDLAYEQYF
TRBD1	few	TRBV19	TRBJ1-1	TGTGCCAGTAGTCCGCGGGACAGGGAGGACACTGAAGCTTTCTTT	CASSPRDREDTEAFF
TRBD2	NA	TRBV13	TRBJ2-7	TGTGCCAGCAGCTTTCGGACTAGCGGGTACGAGCAGTACTTC	CASSFRTSGYEQYF
NA	once	TRBV9	TRBJ2-2	TGTGCCAGCAGCGTAGGTGGAATCCCCGGGGAGCTGTTTTTT	CASSVGGIPGELFF
NA	NA	TRBV28	TRBJ2-7	TGTGCCAGCAGTTTGGGGAAGGGTCTCGGCTACGAGCAGTACTTC	CASSLGKGLGYEQYF
NA	NA	TRBV5-4	TRBJ2-3	TGTGCCAGCAGCTTGGGTAGGACAGATACGCAGTATTTT	CASSLGRTDTQYF
TRBD2	NA	TRBV19	TRBJ2-5	TGTGCCAGTAGTATCCGATGGCGGGAGGGAGGTCAAGAGACCCAGTACTTC	CASSIRWREGGQETQYF
NA	once	TRBV28	TRBJ2-3	TGTGCCAGCGTTGACGACACAGATACGCAGTATTTT	CASVDDTDTQYF
NA	NA	TRBV7-3	TRBJ2-1	TGTGCCAGCAGCTTGGACAGCAACTACAATGAGCAGTTCTTC	CASSLDSNYNEQFF
NA	NA	TRBV10-2	TRBJ2-2	TGCGCCAGCAGAGCCCTAATCGGATCTAGCGTCGGGGAGCTGTTTTTT	CASRALIGSSVGELFF
NA	NA	TRBV19	TRBJ1-5	TGTGCCAGTAGTACAGCTTCAGCGGGGCCGAGCAATCAGCCCCAGCATTTT	CASSTASAGPSNQPQHF
NA	NA	TRBV10-2	TRBJ2-7	TGCGCCAGCAGGGGGGACTTCCCCCACGAGCAGTACTTC	CASRGDFPHEQYF
NA	NA	TRBV27	TRBJ2-1	TGTGCCAGCAGTTTTTCGGGTAGCAATGAGCAGTTCTTC	CASSFSGSNEQFF
TRBD1	NA	TRBV9	TRBJ1-1	TGTGCCAGCAGCGGCCAACAGGGGCCGAACACTGAAGCTTTCTTT	CASSGQQGPNTEAFF
NA	NA	TRBV27	TRBJ2-5	TGTGCCAGCAGTTCGACCTGGGAGACCCAGTACTTC	CASSSTWETQYF
NA	NA	TRBV6-1	TRBJ1-1	TGTGCCAGCAGAGAAGGGTGGGTGAAGAGGAACACTGAAGCTTTCTTT	CASREGWVKRNTEAFF
NA	NA	TRBV7-9	TRBJ1-2	TGTGCCAGCACCCTACTCAATGGCTACACCTTC	CASTLLNGYTF
NA	NA	TRBV29-1	TRBJ2-7	TGCAGCGGTGCCGGGGGCCAGGTGGGTTACGAGCAGTACTTC	CSGAGGQVGYEQYF
TRBD1	NA	TRBV28	TRBJ2-1	TGTGCCAGCAGTTTATCTGAGACAGGGGGAAACAATGAGCAGTTCTTC	CASSLSETGGNNEQFF
NA	NA	TRBV7-9	TRBJ2-7	TGTGCCAGCAGCTGGGCTCCCGGGAAGATATACGAGCAGTACTTC	CASSWAPGKIYEQYF
TRBD2	NA	TRBV27	TRBJ2-1	TGTGCCAGCAGTTTATTGACTAGCGGGAGGGCCCACAATGAGCAGTTCTTC	CASSLLTSGRAHNEQFF
TRBD2	NA	TRBV29-1	TRBJ2-7	TGCAGCGTTGATGGGACTAGCTCCTACGAGCAGTACTTC	CSVDGTSSYEQYF
NA	NA	TRBV15	TRBJ2-1	TGTGCCACCAGCAGAGCGATCGGTAGGCCGGACGATGAGCAGTTCTTC	CATSRAIGRPDDEQFF
NA	NA	TRBV9	TRBJ2-1	TGTGCCAGCAGCGTACGGGGGACAATTCTCGATGAGCAGTTCTTC	CASSVRGTILDEQFF
NA	NA	TRBV7-9	TRBJ2-2	TGTGCCAGCAGCACCATGGCAGGGCTAACCGGGGAGCTGTTTTTT	CASSTMAGLTGELFF
TRBD2	NA	TRBV5-1	TRBJ2-7	TGCGCCAGCAGCTCGCAGCGGGAGAAACCCTACGAGCAGTACTTC	CASSSQREKPYEQYF
TRBD2	NA	TRBV13	TRBJ2-2	TGTGCCAGCAGCGAACGCAATAGCGGGGCTAACACCGGGGAGCTGTTTTTT	CASSERNSGANTGELFF
NA	NA	TRBV7-9	TRBJ1-2	TGTGCCAGCAGCCCACCCGCGTCGGGGAACTATGGCTACACCTTC	CASSPPASGNYGYTF
TRBD1	few	TRBV9	TRBJ1-1	TGTGCCAGCAGCGCCCGGGACAGGATGAACACTGAAGCTTTCTTT	CASSARDRMNTEAFF
NA	once	TRBV29-1	TRBJ1-2	TGCAGCGTTGTGGATTTCCATGGCTACACCTTC	CSVVDFHGYTF
NA	NA	TRBV9	TRBJ2-7	TGTGCCAGCAGCGTAGCCCCGGCCGAAGGAGGAACCTACGAGCAGTACTTC	CASSVAPAEGGTYEQYF
NA	NA	TRBV28	TRBJ1-5	TGTGCCAGCAGTCCCCTCCGCGGAGATCAGCCCCAGCATTTT	CASSPLRGDQPQHF
TRBD2	NA	TRBV7-9	TRBJ2-1	TGTGCCAGCAGGCCCCCGGGACTAGCGGGAGTGAATGAGCAGTTCTTC	CASRPPGLAGVNEQFF
NA	NA	TRBV9	TRBJ2-1	TGTGCCAGCAGCACCGGACGGAACAATGAGCAGTTCTTC	CASSTGRNNEQFF
NA	NA	TRBV20-1	TRBJ2-7	TGCAGTGCTAATGGGGGGAGAGAGCAGTACTTC	CSANGGREQYF
TRBD2	NA	TRBV9	TRBJ2-7	TGTGCCAGCAGCTCCGACGGGACTAGCCATCGCGAGCAGTACTTC	CASSSDGTSHREQYF
TRBD1	once	TRBV9	TRBJ1-2	TGTGCCAGCAGCGTTTTTTCCTCAGGGGGCGATGGCTACACCTTC	CASSVFSSGGDGYTF